These 25 T cell receptor beta chains came from one sample sequenced in a study of blood T cell repertoires in COVID-19. Assay used: immunoSEQ multiplex PCR; TCRdb lists only in-frame clones, some missing. Of 150,000 to 200,000 clones listed, around 89% are singletons. The sample was peripheral blood. These receptors were obtained from a middle-aged man with acute or convalescent COVID-19.

The CDR3 loop reads CATSDAAGGPYNEQFF. Written as DNA, the CDR3 is TGTGCCACCAGTGACGCCGCGGGAGGGCCCTACAATGAGCAGTTCTTC. V is TRBV24-1 and J is TRBJ2-1; 9 nucleotides match TRBD2. V trimming: 4 bases; J trimming: 2 bases; junction bases outside the gene matches: 5. The CDR3 spans 16 residues. Germline V gene data show CDR1 as KGHDR and CDR2 as SFDVKD.

The CDR3 sequence is CASSPGTGNEKLFF. The DNA for the CDR3 is TGTGCCAGTAGTCCCGGGACAGGGAATGAAAAACTGTTTTTT. This chain joins TRBV19 and TRBJ1-4, with 9 nucleotides matching TRBD1. CDR1 LNHDA and CDR2 SQIVND come from the germline V gene (reference sequence). The CDR3 totals 14 residues. The J segment lost 5 bases and the V segment lost 5 bases, leaving 3 bases of the junction unmatched.

This clone was observed a single time. J is TRBJ2-5 and V is TRBV7-8, with 8 bases matching TRBD1. CDR1 is SGHVS, CDR2 FQNEAQ, per germline. The CDR3 has 11 residues. Losses at the gene ends were 4 bases for V and 9 bases for J; bases not matched to a gene: 1. The CDR3 protein is CASSSDRAQYF. DNA of the CDR3: TGTGCCAGCAGCTCGGACAGGGCCCAGTACTTC.

J is TRBJ2-5 and V is TRBV18, with TRBD1 matching over 8 bases. With 3 bases clipped from V and 3 bases from J, the junction kept 18 bases outside the gene matches. There are 19 residues in the CDR3. Germline CDR1 reads KGHSH; CDR2 reads LQKENI. The CDR3 region has the DNA TGTGCCAGCTCACCCTATGTGCGGACAGGGCGGAGTAGAAAAGAGACCCAGTACTTC. Its translation is CASSPYVRTGRSRKETQYF. Full variable domain (rest looked up from reference TRBV18 and TRBJ2-5): NAGVMQNPRHLVRRRGQEARLRCSPMKGHSHVYWYRQLPEEGLKFMVYLQKENIIDESGMPKERFSAEFPKEGPSILRIQQVVRGDSAAYFCASSPYVRTGRSRKETQYFGPGTRLLVL.

The chain recombines TRBV14 with TRBJ2-3; TRBD1 matches at 8 bases. CDR3 length: 16 residues. Germline V gene lookup returns CDR1 SGHDN and CDR2 FVKESK. V dropped 4 bases and J dropped 3; count of bases not matched to a gene: 9. Written as DNA, the CDR3 is TGTGCCAGCAGCCTAGGACAGGGCCGTTCGACAGATACGCAGTATTTT. It specifies CASSLGQGRSTDTQYF.

In this sample, this clone turned up once. The chain carries TRBV19 and TRBJ2-2; possible D gene TRBD2, 5 bases. V lost 10 bases to trimming and J lost 0 bases, with 9 bases between them. CDR3 length equals 13 residues. CDR1 is LNHDA, CDR2 SQIVND, per germline (reference sequence). The CDR3 sequence is CAIKRPNTGELFF. Written as DNA, the CDR3 is TGTGCCATTAAGCGGCCGAACACCGGGGAGCTGTTTTTT. The whole variable domain, remainder taken from reference TRBV19 and TRBJ2-2, is DGGITQSPKYLFRKEGQNVTLSCEQNLNHDAMYWYRQDPGQGLRLIYYSQIVNDFQKGDIAEGYSVSREKKESFPLTVTSAQKNPTAFYLCAIKRPNTGELFFGEGSRLTVL.

The chain recombines TRBV18 with TRBJ2-5; 8 bases match TRBD2. Germline V lookup: CDR1 KGHSH, CDR2 LQKENI. This CDR3 spans 14 amino acids. Trimming cost V 3 bases and J 4 bases; bases outside gene matches: 4. Here the CDR3 DNA reads TGTGCCAGCTCACCCCGGGGGGGCGGAGAGACCCAGTACTTC. Its protein is CASSPRGGGETQYF.

V usage is TRBV3-1 (or the pseudogene TRBV3-2) and J usage is TRBJ1-1, with D tentatively TRBD1 (6 bases). V shed 4 bases and J shed 5 bases, with 23 bases lying between them. The CDR3 sequence is 17 residues long. Germline values: CDR1 LGHDT, CDR2 YNNKEL (reference sequence). CDR3 amino acids: CASSPRILTGEGTEAFF. The CDR3 nucleotides read TGTGCCAGCAGCCCCCGTATTTTGACAGGCGAGGGAACTGAAGCTTTCTTT.

The gene calls are TRBV2 and TRBJ2-2; 9 bases agree with TRBD2. CDR3 size: 14 residues. Germline V lookup: CDR1 SNHLY, CDR2 FYNNEI. Unmatched junction bases numbered 7, after V lost 8 bases and J lost 6 bases. The DNA of the CDR3 is TGTGCCAGCCGAGCGGGAGGTTCGGCCGGGGAGCTGTTTTTT. This gives the protein CASRAGGSAGELFF.

The chain is built from TRBV6-5 and TRBJ1-2; a possible D gene is TRBD1 (6 bases). Trimming left V 5 bases short and J 8 bases short, with 12 bases between. Looked up from germline, CDR1 is MNHEY and CDR2 is SVGAGI. The CDR3 contains 12 residues. CDR3: CASSPDSWGYTF. In nucleotides, the CDR3 is TGTGCCAGCAGTCCGGACAGTTGGGGCTACACCTTC.

This chain joins TRBV24-1 and TRBJ2-7; 8 nucleotides match TRBD1. Germline loops: CDR1 KGHDR, CDR2 SFDVKD. CDR3 length: 15 residues. V gave up 9 bases and J gave up 1 base; unmatched junction bases: 10. CDR3 nucleotides: TGTGCCACCCAACCTAGACAGGGGCCGTCCTACGAGCAGTACTTC. Translating gives CATQPRQGPSYEQYF.

The chain carries TRBV5-8 and TRBJ2-7, with 11 bases lining up with TRBD2. The germline CDR1 and CDR2 sequences are SGHTS and YDEGEE. V lost 0 bases and J lost 2; bases outside the gene matches: 13. The CDR3 is 19 amino acids. The DNA of the CDR3 is TGTGCCAGCAGCTTGGATTCGGGTAGCGGGAGGGCAGACACCTACGAGCAGTACTTC. Protein sequence: CASSLDSGSGRADTYEQYF.

This clone occurred once. The V and J genes are TRBV9 and TRBJ1-2, with D perhaps matching TRBD1 (5 bases). CDR3 length equals 15 residues. The germline V gene encodes CDR1 SGDLS and CDR2 YYNGEE. Between the trimmed V and J ends, which lost 4 bases and 7 bases, there was a span of 20 bases. DNA for the CDR3: TGTGCCAGCAGCCCGCAGGGAGGGGCGGCCTTTGGCTACACCTTC. The encoded protein is CASSPQGGAAFGYTF.

This chain's CDR3 is CAWSVLRGRAAAYTF. The DNA for the CDR3 is TGTGCCTGGAGTGTATTGCGCGGCAGGGCCGCCGCCTACACCTTC. The rearrangement links TRBV30 to TRBJ1-2, with D possibly TRBD1 on 5 matching bases. V shed 0 bases and J shed 10 bases, with 21 bases lying between them. Germline lookup yields CDR1 GTSNPN and CDR2 SVGIG (reference sequence). The CDR3 totals 15 residues. The variable domain in full, completed from reference TRBV30 and TRBJ1-2, reads SQTIHQWPATLVQPVGSPLSLECTVEGTSNPNLYWYRQAAGRGLQLLFYSVGIGQISSEVPQNLSASRPQDRQFILSSKKLLLSDSGFYLCAWSVLRGRAAAYTFGSGTRLTVV.

V usage is TRBV28 and J usage is TRBJ2-7; tentatively, D is TRBD1 (6 bases). With 8 bases removed from V and 2 bases from J, the gap between germline ends came to 16 bases. CDR3 length: 14 amino acids. Germline V gene lookup returns CDR1 MDHEN and CDR2 SYDVKM. The CDR3 spells CASRSPQGTYEQYF. CDR3 nucleotide sequence: TGTGCCAGCCGATCGCCACAGGGAACCTACGAGCAGTACTTC.

The CDR3 DNA reads as TGTGCCAGCAGTCAACAATTCCTCTACGAGCAGTACGTC. This gives the protein CASSQQFLYEQYV. This chain connects TRBV6-2 or TRBV6-3 to TRBJ2-7; D gene unclear. CDR3 length: 13 amino acids. Germline V gene data show CDR1 as MNHEY and CDR2 as SVGEGT. The V gene lost 5 bases and the J gene lost 3 bases, with 11 bases spanning the gap.

The CDR3 sequence: CASSQNRGQMNEQFF. The CDR3 coding sequence is TGTGCCAGCTCACAAAACAGGGGGCAAATGAATGAGCAGTTCTTC. V is TRBV18 and J is TRBJ2-1, with TRBD1 identical over 9 bases. Trimming took 4 bases from V and 7 from J; bases not matched to a gene: 8. Germline CDR1 KGHSH, CDR2 LQKENI. The CDR3 length is 15 residues.

This chain connects TRBV18 to TRBJ1-2; TRBD1 agrees at 8 bases. The germline V gene encodes CDR1 KGHSH and CDR2 LQKENI. The CDR3 is 17 residues long. Trimming took 0 bases from V and 7 from J; bases not matched to a gene: 13. This CDR3 reads CASSPPNRPDRASGYTF. In DNA, the CDR3 is TGTGCCAGCTCACCACCGAATCGCCCGGACAGGGCTAGTGGCTACACCTTC.

This clone was seen a few times. CDR3 sequence: CASSFRTSTDTQYF. The CDR3 nucleotides are TGTGCCAGCAGCTTTCGAACTAGCACAGATACGCAGTATTTT. This rearrangement joins TRBV7-2 to TRBJ2-3; no reliable D call. Germline-derived CDR1 and CDR2 are SGHTA and FQGNSA. The germline V and J ends were trimmed by 3 bases and 0 bases, with 7 bases remaining between them. This CDR3 is 14 amino acids long. Complete variable domain (other parts from reference TRBV7-2 and TRBJ2-3): GAGVSQSPSNKVTEKGKDVELRCDPISGHTALYWYRQSLGQGLEFLIYFQGNSAPDKSGLPSDRFSAERTGGSVSTLTIQRTQQEDSAVYLCASSFRTSTDTQYFGPGTRLTVL.

The rearrangement uses TRBV11-3 and TRBJ2-1; 8 bases align to TRBD1. This CDR3 has 15 residues. Trimming cost V 5 bases and J 3 bases; bases outside gene matches: 6. Germline CDR1 and CDR2: SGHNT and YENEEA. In DNA form, the CDR3 reads TGTGCCAGCAGCCCGACCGGGACAGGCTACAATGAGCAGTTCTTC. Translating it yields CASSPTGTGYNEQFF.

This chain joins TRBV24-1 and TRBJ2-7; D ambiguous. Germline lookup yields CDR1 KGHDR and CDR2 SFDVKD. The CDR3 contains 16 residues. Trimming pared 4 bases from V and 0 bases from J, leaving 15 bases between. CDR3 in DNA: TGTGCCACCAGTGACCACCTAGTCCTAAGCTCCTACGAGCAGTACGTC. Amino acid sequence: CATSDHLVLSSYEQYV.

The chain recombines TRBV9 with TRBJ1-1; TRBD1 agrees at 10 bases. The CDR3 runs to 16 residues. From germline, CDR1 is SGDLS and CDR2 YYNGEE. J gave up 2 bases and V 4 bases, and 8 bases lay outside the gene matches. The CDR3 region is CASSPGTGAVNTEAFF. CDR3 nucleotide sequence: TGTGCCAGCAGCCCCGGGACAGGGGCCGTTAACACTGAAGCTTTCTTT.

The rearrangement joins TRBV28 to TRBJ2-1; tentative D call: TRBD2 (5 bases). The V end lost 7 bases, the J end lost 4 bases, and 20 bases lay between the germline ends. CDR3 length equals 16 residues. In germline, CDR1 is MDHEN, CDR2 SYDVKM. The CDR3 region has the DNA TGTGCCAGCAAGGTTGGCGGGCTAGCTGGTTACAATGAGCAGTTCTTC. Protein: CASKVGGLAGYNEQFF.

A few counts support this clone. This chain uses TRBV7-2 with TRBJ2-1, with TRBD2 matching 7 bases. The ends lost 3 bases at V and 0 bases at J; junction bases unmatched: 5. The CDR3 is made up of 16 amino acids. Germline values: CDR1 SGHTA, CDR2 FQGNSA. This chain's CDR3 is CASSFTGGGSYNEQFF. CDR3 nucleotides: TGTGCCAGCAGCTTCACGGGGGGAGGCTCCTACAATGAGCAGTTCTTC.

V and J are TRBV4-2 and TRBJ2-4; possible D gene TRBD2, 5 bases. In germline, CDR1 is LGHNA, CDR2 YNFKEQ. Trimming pared 0 bases from V and 8 bases from J, leaving 14 bases between. The CDR3 runs 15 residues. CDR3 amino acids: CASSQDRRGYYIQYF. CDR3 coding DNA: TGTGCCAGCAGCCAAGACCGGCGAGGGTATTACATTCAGTACTTC.